Each of the 14 T cell receptor beta chains below was sequenced from the same sample in a study of beta chain features in type 1 diabetes. The whole isolated RNA underwent reverse transcription, so sequencing captured expressed TCRB transcripts. Generated by immunoSEQ multiplex PCR, the TCRdb table keeps only in-frame clones and is missing some. Of about 150,000 clones in the sample, over 8.5% were seen once. Sample: central memory CD4+ T cells from blood. The receptor set was obtained from a young man in good health.

This clone was detected only a few times. V and J are TRBV28 and TRBJ2-7, with D perhaps being TRBD1 or TRBD2 (6 bases each). CDR3 length equals 13 residues. Germline V lookup: CDR1 MDHEN, CDR2 SYDVKM. Trimming left V 11 bases short and J 2 bases short, with 16 bases between. The CDR3 loop is CAGVGGGTYEQYF. CDR3 sequence (DNA): TGTGCCGGCGTCGGGGGCGGCACCTACGAGCAGTACTTC.

This clone was seen at least ten times. Distinct nucleotide sequences in the sample also encode this CDR3. The V call is TRBV7-2, the J call TRBJ2-1, with 11 bases that match TRBD2. The CDR3 is made up of 15 amino acids. V gave up 5 bases and J gave up 3 bases; unmatched junction bases: 3. The germline V gene has CDR1 SGHTA and CDR2 FQGNSA. The CDR3 region has the DNA TGTGCCAGCAGCCTTGGGACTAGCGGCTACAATGAGCAGTTCTTC. Protein product: CASSLGTSGYNEQFF. The entire variable domain, with the rest obtained from reference TRBV7-2 and TRBJ2-1, is as follows: GAGVSQSPSNKVTEKGKDVELRCDPISGHTALYWYRQSLGQGLEFLIYFQGNSAPDKSGLPSDRFSAERTGGSVSTLTIQRTQQEDSAVYLCASSLGTSGYNEQFFGPGTRLTVL.

The gene calls are TRBV18 and TRBJ2-5; no clear D gene. Looked up from germline, CDR1 is KGHSH and CDR2 is LQKENI. The CDR3 covers 14 residues. Deletions cut 1 base from V and 4 bases from J, with 10 bases between. The DNA of the CDR3 is TGTGCCAGCTCACCACAGGGTCGGGCAGAGACCCAGTACTTC. Amino acid sequence: CASSPQGRAETQYF.

V gene TRBV15 combines with J gene TRBJ2-1, with a possible D match to TRBD2 (5 bases). With 5 bases removed from V and 3 bases from J, the gap between germline ends came to 8 bases. Germline V lookup: CDR1 LNHNV, CDR2 YYDKDF (reference sequence). The CDR3 runs to 13 residues. This chain's CDR3 is CATSETNYNEQFF. The CDR3, as DNA: TGTGCCACCAGCGAGACTAACTACAATGAGCAGTTCTTC. The complete variable domain, with remaining parts taken from reference TRBV15 and TRBJ2-1, reads DAMVIQNPRYQVTQFGKPVTLSCSQTLNHNVMYWYQQKSSQAPKLLFHYYDKDFNNEADTPDNFQSRRPNTSFCFLDIRSPGLGDTAMYLCATSETNYNEQFFGPGTRLTVL.

The CDR3 spells CATSRAGTYTGELFF. The CDR3 nucleotides are TGTGCCACCAGCAGAGCCGGGACATACACCGGGGAGCTGTTTTTT. The chain recombines TRBV15 with TRBJ2-2; TRBD1 is a possible D gene (6 bases). Germline assignment: CDR1 LNHNV and CDR2 YYDKDF (reference sequence). The V and J ends lost 1 base and 3 bases respectively, with 9 bases between them. The CDR3 runs 15 residues.

This clone was seen many times. V and J are TRBV2 and TRBJ2-7; D uncertain. Germline CDR1 SNHLY, CDR2 FYNNEI. V lost 2 bases and J 1 base, leaving 15 bases between the germline ends. The CDR3 totals 16 residues. The CDR3 region has the DNA TGTGCCAGCAGTGAAAGCGCGAAGCGCCTTTCCTACGAGCAGTACTTC. Amino acids: CASSESAKRLSYEQYF. Looking up the rest from reference TRBV2 and TRBJ2-7 gives the full variable domain: EPEVTQTPSHQVTQMGQEVILRCVPISNHLYFYWYRQILGQKVEFLVSFYNNEISEKSEIFDDQFSVERPDGSNFTLKIRSTKLEDSAMYFCASSESAKRLSYEQYFGPGTRLTVT.

The J gene is TRBJ2-1, the V gene TRBV11-2, with 11 bases aligning to TRBD2. V gave up 5 bases and J gave up 3 bases; unmatched junction bases: 3. CDR1 is SGHAT, CDR2 FQNNGV, per germline. The CDR3 totals 15 residues. The CDR3 bases are TGTGCCAGCAGCCCCGGGACTAGCGGCTACAATGAGCAGTTCTTC. This gives the protein CASSPGTSGYNEQFF.

This clone was counted only a few times. The CDR3 coding sequence is TGCGCCAGCAGCCAAGTAGGCCACTATGGCTACACCTTC. It is translated as CASSQVGHYGYTF. The chain has TRBV4-1 and TRBJ1-2; D remains unclear. Trimming cost V 1 base and J 3 bases, with 6 bases left between them. CDR3 length: 13 amino acids. Germline values: CDR1 MGHRA, CDR2 YSYEKL.

The chain recombines TRBV7-2 with TRBJ2-2, with no clear D. The CDR3 has 15 residues. The V and J ends lost 0 bases and 0 bases respectively, with 5 bases between them. Germline lookup yields CDR1 SGHTA and CDR2 FQGNSA. The CDR3 loop reads CASSLAAANTGELFF. The CDR3 bases are TGTGCCAGCAGCTTAGCGGCCGCGAACACCGGGGAGCTGTTTTTT.

The genes are TRBV28 and TRBJ1-5; D is possibly TRBD1 (5 bases). The germline CDR1 and CDR2 sequences are MDHEN and SYDVKM. Trimming removed 2 bases at V and 10 bases at J, with 15 bases between. There are 14 residues in the CDR3. CDR3 DNA: TGTGCCAGCAGTTTACCTCAGGGCCCATATCCCCAGCATTTT. Its protein is CASSLPQGPYPQHF.

This clone came up a few times. This rearrangement joins TRBV23-1 to TRBJ2-7, with TRBD1 identical over 7 bases. TRBV23-1 is identified as an open reading frame with a role that is uncertain. V gave up 0 bases and J gave up 7 bases; unmatched junction bases: 3. This CDR3 comprises 13 residues. The CDR3 nucleotides read TGCGCCAGCAGTCAATCGAACAGGGGAGAGCAGTACTTC. This codes for CASSQSNRGEQYF.

The CDR3 sequence: CAWSAKPGVLDQPQHF. As DNA, the CDR3 is TGTGCCTGGAGCGCTAAACCAGGGGTTCTGGATCAGCCCCAGCATTTT. This chain joins TRBV30 and TRBJ1-5; TRBD1 might be the D (6 bases). The V and J ends lost 3 bases and 5 bases respectively, with 20 bases between them. The CDR3 is 16 residues long. Looked up from germline, CDR1 is GTSNPN and CDR2 is SVGIG (reference sequence). Looking up the rest from reference TRBV30 and TRBJ1-5 gives the full variable domain: SQTIHQWPATLVQPVGSPLSLECTVEGTSNPNLYWYRQAAGRGLQLLFYSVGIGQISSEVPQNLSASRPQDRQFILSSKKLLLSDSGFYLCAWSAKPGVLDQPQHFGDGTRLSIL.

Only a few counts were recorded for this clone. The chain employs TRBV13 and TRBJ2-1; the match to TRBD1 covers 9 bases. Germline V gene sequence: CDR1 PRHDT, CDR2 FYEKMQ (reference sequence). After removal of 7 bases from V and 4 bases from J, the junction contained 11 bases not matched to a gene. The length of the CDR3 is 16 residues. This chain's CDR3 is CASTIIGQGRYNEQFF. Written as DNA, the CDR3 is TGTGCCAGCACCATCATCGGACAGGGGCGGTACAATGAGCAGTTCTTC.

The chain combines TRBV7-2 with TRBJ2-3; the D gene is possibly TRBD2 (5 bases). Per germline, CDR1 SGHTA and CDR2 FQGNSA. Trimming took off 2 bases at V and 6 bases at J, with 12 bases between the two ends. The CDR3 is made up of 14 amino acids. CDR3 loop: CASSLSSMADTQYF. DNA of the CDR3: TGTGCCAGCAGCTTATCTAGCATGGCCGATACGCAGTATTTT.